This TCR beta chain appears in the sequencing data of a study of monozygotic twins with inflammatory bowel disease. This CDR3 comprises 16 residues. The germline gives CDR1 ENHRY, CDR2 SYGVKD. From the 5' RACE reads, TCRdb lists one entry per CDR3 protein and no DNA. The table lists approximately 330,000 distinct CDR3 sequences, with around 2% in the top ten. The sequenced material came from blood. The TCR comes from a human donor with ulcerative colitis or Crohn's disease, or a healthy co-twin of an affected twin (not recorded which). The gene calls are TRBV10-3 and TRBJ2-1; the TCRdb call, TRBD2, lacks DNA for checking. The CDR3 region is CGISKPFASGSTEQFF.